Sequencing of this T cell receptor beta chain was carried out in a study of blood T cell repertoires in COVID-19. Turning to the study itself: Samples of COVID-19 (acute and convalescent) were obtained from the United States, Italy and Spain. From T cells, B-cell-depleted T cells, or PBMCs came the material, which was cDNA or gDNA.

How the authors handled the data: Estimated nucleated cell counts came from reference gene primer amplification. The method was immunoSEQ multiplex PCR; TCRdb's version includes in-frame clones alone and lacks a portion of them. The V and J calls and clone size were taken over from that table, and D and trimming were inferred from the DNA. The sample lists around 200,000 clones, 85% to 90% occurring once. V gave up 10 bases and J gave up 0 bases; unmatched junction bases: 9. Germline V lookup: CDR1 MNHNY, CDR2 SVGAGI (reference sequence). The CDR3 is 15 residues long. Material for sequencing was peripheral blood. The V gene is TRBV6-6, the J gene TRBJ1-5; the match to TRBD1 covers 7 bases. This sequence originates from a man between 60 and 70 years old who had recovered from COVID-19. The DNA of the CDR3 is TGTGCCACTGGCGGACAGGCGCATAGCAATCAGCCCCAGCATTTT. This translates into CATGGQAHSNQPQHF.